This paragraph covers one T cell receptor (beta chain) sequence. What antigen it recognizes has not been identified. Qualities for individual bases were not recorded, and no much larger clone is one base off. Donors were healthy HIV-negative adults with no recently reported acute infections or vaccinations. Every donor was a Caucasian adult living in Nashville, Tennessee, USA. CD4+ T cells were enriched by magnetic negative selection; naive cells were then positively selected on CD45RA, and the negative fraction formed the memory subset. Blood was obtained by leukapheresis, after which PBMCs were separated by Ficoll-Histopaque density gradient centrifugation and cryopreserved in liquid nitrogen vapor phase. Analytical flow cytometry was used to check the purity and quantity of every magnetically sorted T cell population. Genomic DNA was isolated from each sorted fraction and quantified by UV absorbance on a Nanodrop 2000c.

This sample was taken from a study of shared clonotypes between healthy human individuals (dated by TCRdb to 2018 to 2021). With respect to the entire study: Three men and two women, aged 18 to 49 years, made up the cohort. For each donor, CD4 naive and CD4 memory were each given three plates, CD8 naive was given two plates, and CD8 memory was given one plate. To estimate repertoire size and how much clonotype sharing occurs between individuals, the study deeply sequenced the blood TCR repertoires of roughly 5 healthy adults. Different laboratories and diverse techniques were used to prepare libraries and sequence TCR repertoires, to increase sequencing depth and limit assay-specific biases. Each donor's leukapheresis produced roughly between roughly 0.85 and 10 billion PBMCs.

V has 6 bases trimmed and J has 3 bases trimmed; junction bases matching no gene number 6. The CDR3, cysteine through phenylalanine, is 15 amino acids long. This entry keeps only the CDR3 DNA: 45 bases, framed from base 1. CDR1 KGHSH and CDR2 LQKENI are derived from the germline V gene. Using the deep immunoSEQ assay, TCR CDR3 regions were amplified from genomic DNA by multiplex PCR. Genomic DNA extracted from each cell subset was distributed evenly over all wells of several immunoSEQ 96-well plates, and each plate served as one replicate. For sorted subsets, each replicate PCR was loaded with 200 ng genomic DNA, equivalent to 30,000 to 35,000 T cell genomes. The purified libraries were quantified using a Qubit 3.0 fluorometer, sized with a Bioanalyzer 2100, and then quantified again using the KAPA Library Quantification kit. A separate single-read 150-cycle Illumina NextSeq 550 flow cell was used to sequence each immunoSEQ 96-well plate. The authors' pipeline ran thus. Because the immunoSEQ output held only junctional sequences and lacked quality scores, the filtering could not match the filtering applied to full-length reads. Sequences were annotated with PyIR, a Python wrapper for IgBLAST v1.9, using IMGT germline references to assign V/J genes and CDR3. Reads were filtered out if the reads had weak V/J assignments (E-value above 1e-6), no CDR3, stop codons, out-of-frame junctions, or ambiguous translated residues. A V3J clonotype was defined by an identical inferred V gene, J gene, and CDR3 amino acid sequence. Percentage overlap between repertoires was computed as shared unique clonotypes divided by the size of the smaller repertoire. RTK rarefaction, the Chao1 estimator, and Recon v2.1 estimates of unobserved clonotypes were used to assess repertoire richness. Generation probabilities for all TCRbeta clonotypes obtained by the gDNA method from a handful of donors were computed using OLGA. TCRdb holds this immuneACCESS table with in-frame rearrangements only. Some clones are missing; in checked studies, unresolved V genes explain under half, and the rest has no known cause. V and J calls and clone size are copied from that table; D and trimming were computed from the DNA. Counted in this sample were about 2.3 million clones; around 90% of them appeared once. More than 0.35% of the sample is held by the ten biggest clonotypes.

What the work shows at the level of the full study, not this receptor alone: Naive subsets generally had larger estimated clonotype richness than memory subsets did. Compared with non-shared clonotypes, clonotypes shared by all four sorted-subset donors had higher generation probabilities. Sampling was limited to blood, and TCR repertoires in tissue likely differ from TCR repertoires in blood. When a handful of donors were compared, the shared fraction of clonotypes was around 4.6% for naive CD4, less than 4% for naive CD8, more than 2% for memory CD4, and roughly 0.43% for memory CD8. Rarefaction of sorted-subset datasets indicated incomplete sequencing despite the large sequencing depth. Pairwise subsampling indicated that sequencing depth was expected to affect the degree of clonotype sharing among donors. Because the study included a small number of donors, the genetic and exposure-history diversity represented was limited.

The rearrangement joined TRBV18 to TRBJ2-3; TRBD2 fits 10 bases in the junction. The clonotype was recovered from a man between 18 and 35 years old in good health. Some clones in this sample may be carry-over from other donors' samples. Input material: naive CD4+ T cells from PBMCs. Read against the paper, the sample's cell subset or site label means: CD45RA+ positively selected. The DNA is TGTGCCAGCTCCCTTACTAGCGGGGCGACAGATACGCAGTATTTT. Its protein product is CASSLTSGATDTQYF.